A selection of T cell receptor beta chains follows, all from one sample in a study of blood T cell repertoires in COVID-19. Only in-frame clones appear in the TCRdb table, and some are missing; sequencing was by immunoSEQ multiplex PCR. Altogether about 47,000 clones are present, about four fifths being singletons, with the ten largest covering under 8.5%. Sequences were obtained from peripheral blood. The source is a man between 65 and 85 years old with active COVID-19. Each CDR3 is given without its conserved first and last residue. Clone size, where shown, is once, few, many, or a class for clones that have expanded.

V	size	J	CDR3
TRBV2	-	TRBJ2-2	ASSVAGGWTGELF
TRBV27	-	TRBJ1-5	ASRGQGHQPQH
TRBV9	few	TRBJ2-7	ASSPGSGTFYEQY
TRBV27	-	TRBJ2-5	ASSFRGQETQY
TRBV27	few	TRBJ2-1	ASSPTSGGAANEQF
TRBV30	-	TRBJ1-4	AWSPAGGWNEKLF
TRBV27	-	TRBJ2-1	ASSKQKHSSGDYNEQF
TRBV9	few	TRBJ2-7	ASNRDGYEQY
TRBV7-2	once	TRBJ2-7	ASSLLTGASYEQY
TRBV7-8	-	TRBJ2-7	ASSRDPGSSREQY
TRBV27	-	TRBJ1-1	ASSPRQGAVTEAF